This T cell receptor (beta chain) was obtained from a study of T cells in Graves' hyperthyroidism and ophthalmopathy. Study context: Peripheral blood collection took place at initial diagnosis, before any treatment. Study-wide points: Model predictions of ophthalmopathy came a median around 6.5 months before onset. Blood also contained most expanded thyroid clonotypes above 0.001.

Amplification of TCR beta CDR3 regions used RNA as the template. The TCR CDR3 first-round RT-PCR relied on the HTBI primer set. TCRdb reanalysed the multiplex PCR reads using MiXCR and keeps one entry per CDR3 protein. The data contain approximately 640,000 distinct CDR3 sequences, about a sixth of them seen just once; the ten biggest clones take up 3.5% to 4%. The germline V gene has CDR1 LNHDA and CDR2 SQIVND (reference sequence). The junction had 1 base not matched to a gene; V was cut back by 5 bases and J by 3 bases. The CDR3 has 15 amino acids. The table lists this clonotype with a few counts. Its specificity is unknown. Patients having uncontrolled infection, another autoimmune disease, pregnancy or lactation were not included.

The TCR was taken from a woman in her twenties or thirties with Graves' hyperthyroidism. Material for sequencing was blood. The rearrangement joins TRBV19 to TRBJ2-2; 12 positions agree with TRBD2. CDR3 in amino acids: CASSLAGGYTGELFF. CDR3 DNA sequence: TGTGCCAGTAGTCTAGCGGGAGGGTACACCGGGGAGCTGTTTTTT.